This T cell receptor (beta chain) was found in a study of T cell repertoires in cytomegalovirus infection. At the level of the study: Public TCR beta signatures marked donors with CMV infection and the matching HLA. Study-level findings and limits: There were HLA-C-restricted CMV-specific TCR beta clonotypes dominating the ex vivo response. There were carriers of CMV plus the relevant HLA, and cumulative public TCR beta family frequency identified them.

V was pared by 4 bases and J by 4 bases, with 14 bases between. This CDR3 spans 15 amino acids. CDR1 is SGHVT, CDR2 SQSDAQ, per germline. This clonotype was counted only a few times. The antigen is not known. In TCRdb, the reads were re-called with MiXCR into one record per CDR3 protein. The sample lists about 400,000 distinct CDR3 sequences; 34% were seen once. The origin of this receptor is a human donor in good health (CMV status not recorded). Some clones in this sample may be carry-over from other donors' samples. Sequencing used cultured PBMCs, obtained from culture after CMV antigen stimulation. The chain joins TRBV7-4 to TRBJ1-3; D unresolved. CDR3 DNA sequence: TGTGCCAGCAGCTACCCCCGGGGTGCCGGAAACACCATATATTTT. Its translation is CASSYPRGAGNTIYF.